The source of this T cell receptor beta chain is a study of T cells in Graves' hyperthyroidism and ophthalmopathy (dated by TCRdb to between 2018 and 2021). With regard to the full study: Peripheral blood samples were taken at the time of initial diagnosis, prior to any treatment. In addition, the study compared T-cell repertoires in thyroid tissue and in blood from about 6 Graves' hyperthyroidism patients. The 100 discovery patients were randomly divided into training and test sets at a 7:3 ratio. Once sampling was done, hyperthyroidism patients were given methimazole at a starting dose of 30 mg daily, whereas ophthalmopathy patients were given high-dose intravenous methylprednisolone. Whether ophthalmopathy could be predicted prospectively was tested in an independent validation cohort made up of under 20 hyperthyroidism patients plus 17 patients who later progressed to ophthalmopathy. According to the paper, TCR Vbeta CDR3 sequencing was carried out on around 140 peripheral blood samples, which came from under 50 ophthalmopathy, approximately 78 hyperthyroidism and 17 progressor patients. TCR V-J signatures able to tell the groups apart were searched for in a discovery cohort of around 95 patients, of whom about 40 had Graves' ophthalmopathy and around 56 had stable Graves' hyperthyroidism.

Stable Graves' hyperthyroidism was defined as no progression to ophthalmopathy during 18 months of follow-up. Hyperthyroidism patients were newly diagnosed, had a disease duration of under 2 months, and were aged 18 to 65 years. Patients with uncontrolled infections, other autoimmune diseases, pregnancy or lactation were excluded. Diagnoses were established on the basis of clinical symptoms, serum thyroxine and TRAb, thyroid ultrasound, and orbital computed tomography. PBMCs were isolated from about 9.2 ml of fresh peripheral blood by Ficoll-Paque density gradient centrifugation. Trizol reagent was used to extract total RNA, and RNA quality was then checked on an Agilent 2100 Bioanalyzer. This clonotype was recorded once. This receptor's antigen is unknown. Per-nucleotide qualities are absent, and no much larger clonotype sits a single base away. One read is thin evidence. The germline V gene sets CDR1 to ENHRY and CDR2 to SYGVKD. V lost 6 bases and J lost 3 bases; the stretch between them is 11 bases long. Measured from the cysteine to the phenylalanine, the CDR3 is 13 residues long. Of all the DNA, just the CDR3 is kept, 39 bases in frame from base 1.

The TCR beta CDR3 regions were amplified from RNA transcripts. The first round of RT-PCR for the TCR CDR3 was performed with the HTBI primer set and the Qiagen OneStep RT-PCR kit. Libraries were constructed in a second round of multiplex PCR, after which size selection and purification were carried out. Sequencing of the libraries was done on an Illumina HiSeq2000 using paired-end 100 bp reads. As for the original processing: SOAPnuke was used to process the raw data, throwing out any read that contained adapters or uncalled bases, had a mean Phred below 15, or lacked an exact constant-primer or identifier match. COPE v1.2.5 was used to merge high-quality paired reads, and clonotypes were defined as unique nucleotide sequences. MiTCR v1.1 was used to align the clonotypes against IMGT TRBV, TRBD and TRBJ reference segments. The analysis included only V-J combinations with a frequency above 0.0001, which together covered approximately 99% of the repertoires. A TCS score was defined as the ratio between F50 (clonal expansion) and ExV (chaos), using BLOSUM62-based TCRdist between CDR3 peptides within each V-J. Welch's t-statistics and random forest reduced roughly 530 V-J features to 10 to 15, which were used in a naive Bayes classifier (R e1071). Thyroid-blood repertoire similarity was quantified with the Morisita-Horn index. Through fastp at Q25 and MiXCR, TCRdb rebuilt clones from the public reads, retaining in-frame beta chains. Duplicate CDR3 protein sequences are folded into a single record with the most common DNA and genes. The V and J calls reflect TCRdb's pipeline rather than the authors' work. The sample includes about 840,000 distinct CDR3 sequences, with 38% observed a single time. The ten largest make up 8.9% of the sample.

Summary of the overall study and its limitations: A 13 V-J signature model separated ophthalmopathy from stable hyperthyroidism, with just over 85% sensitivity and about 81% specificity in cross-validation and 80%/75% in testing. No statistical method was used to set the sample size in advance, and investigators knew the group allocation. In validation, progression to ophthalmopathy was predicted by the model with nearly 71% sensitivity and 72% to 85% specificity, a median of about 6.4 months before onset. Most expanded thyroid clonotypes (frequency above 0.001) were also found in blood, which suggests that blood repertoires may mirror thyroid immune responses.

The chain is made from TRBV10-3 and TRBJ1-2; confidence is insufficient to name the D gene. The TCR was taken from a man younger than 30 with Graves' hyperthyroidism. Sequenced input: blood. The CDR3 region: CAIRASGDYGYTF. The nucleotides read TGTGCCATCAGGGCTAGCGGGGACTATGGCTACACCTTC.